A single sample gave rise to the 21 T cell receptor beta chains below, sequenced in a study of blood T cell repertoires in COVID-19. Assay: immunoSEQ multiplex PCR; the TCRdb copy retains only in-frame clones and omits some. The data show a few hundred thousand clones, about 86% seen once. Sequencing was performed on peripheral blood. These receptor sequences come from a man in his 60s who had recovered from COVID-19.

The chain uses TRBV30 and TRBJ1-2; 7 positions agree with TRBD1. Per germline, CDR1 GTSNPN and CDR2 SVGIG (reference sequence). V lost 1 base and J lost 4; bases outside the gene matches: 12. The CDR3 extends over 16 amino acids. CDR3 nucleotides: TGTGCCTGGAGTGGGAAAGGGGGCCGGGGGGGCTATGGCTACACCTTC. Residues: CAWSGKGGRGGYGYTF.

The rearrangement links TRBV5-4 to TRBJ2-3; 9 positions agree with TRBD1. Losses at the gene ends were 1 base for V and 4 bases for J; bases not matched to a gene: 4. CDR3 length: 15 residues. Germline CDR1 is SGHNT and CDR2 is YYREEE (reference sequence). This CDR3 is CASSLPRTGADTQYF. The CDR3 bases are TGTGCCAGCAGCTTGCCCCGGACAGGGGCAGATACGCAGTATTTT.

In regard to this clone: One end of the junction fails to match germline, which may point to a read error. The CDR3 DNA reads TGCGCCAGCAGCCAAAACTCCAACAATGAGCAGTTCTTC. It is translated as CASSQNSNNEQFF. This sequence joins TRBV4-1 and TRBJ2-1; the D is unclear. CDR3 size: 13 residues. CDR1 is MGHRA, CDR2 YSYEKL, per germline.

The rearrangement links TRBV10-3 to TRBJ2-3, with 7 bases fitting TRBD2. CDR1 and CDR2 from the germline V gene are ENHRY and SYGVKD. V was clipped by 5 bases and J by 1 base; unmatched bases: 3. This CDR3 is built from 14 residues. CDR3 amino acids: CAISSSGGTDTQYF. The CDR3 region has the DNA TGTGCCATCAGTTCGAGCGGGGGCACAGATACGCAGTATTTT.

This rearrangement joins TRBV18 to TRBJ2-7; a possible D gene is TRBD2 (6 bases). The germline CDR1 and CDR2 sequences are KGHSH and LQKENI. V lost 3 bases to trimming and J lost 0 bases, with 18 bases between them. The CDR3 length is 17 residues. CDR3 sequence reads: CASSPRGGGLSSYEQYF. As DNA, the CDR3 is TGTGCCAGCTCACCGAGGGGAGGTGGGCTAAGCTCCTACGAGCAGTACTTC. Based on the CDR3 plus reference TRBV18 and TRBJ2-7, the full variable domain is NAGVMQNPRHLVRRRGQEARLRCSPMKGHSHVYWYRQLPEEGLKFMVYLQKENIIDESGMPKERFSAEFPKEGPSILRIQQVVRGDSAAYFCASSPRGGGLSSYEQYFGPGTRLTVT.

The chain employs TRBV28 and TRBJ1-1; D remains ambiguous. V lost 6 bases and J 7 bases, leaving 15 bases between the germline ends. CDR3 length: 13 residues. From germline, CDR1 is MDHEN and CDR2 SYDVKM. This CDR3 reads CASSLPPGGEAFF. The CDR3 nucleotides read TGTGCCAGCAGCTTACCCCCCGGAGGTGAAGCTTTCTTT.

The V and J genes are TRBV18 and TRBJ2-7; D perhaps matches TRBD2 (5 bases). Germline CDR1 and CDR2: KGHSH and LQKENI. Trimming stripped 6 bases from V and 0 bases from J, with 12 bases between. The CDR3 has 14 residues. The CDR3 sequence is CASSQTGTSYEQYF. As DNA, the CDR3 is TGTGCCAGCTCCCAAACGGGAACCTCCTACGAGCAGTACTTC. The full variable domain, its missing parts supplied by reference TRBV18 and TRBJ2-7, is NAGVMQNPRHLVRRRGQEARLRCSPMKGHSHVYWYRQLPEEGLKFMVYLQKENIIDESGMPKERFSAEFPKEGPSILRIQQVVRGDSAAYFCASSQTGTSYEQYFGPGTRLTVT.

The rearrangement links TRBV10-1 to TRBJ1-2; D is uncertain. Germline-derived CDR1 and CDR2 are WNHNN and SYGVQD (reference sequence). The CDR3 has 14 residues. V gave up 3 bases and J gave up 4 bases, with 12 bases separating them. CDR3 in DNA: TGCGCCAGCAGTGACCCTCCGGCGGCCTATGGCTACACCTTC. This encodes CASSDPPAAYGYTF.

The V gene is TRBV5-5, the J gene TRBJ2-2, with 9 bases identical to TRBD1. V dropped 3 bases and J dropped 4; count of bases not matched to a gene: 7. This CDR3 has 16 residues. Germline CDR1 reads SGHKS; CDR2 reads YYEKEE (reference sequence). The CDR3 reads CASSSDRGGGTGELFF. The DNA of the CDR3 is TGTGCCAGCAGCTCTGACAGGGGGGGCGGCACCGGGGAGCTGTTTTTT.

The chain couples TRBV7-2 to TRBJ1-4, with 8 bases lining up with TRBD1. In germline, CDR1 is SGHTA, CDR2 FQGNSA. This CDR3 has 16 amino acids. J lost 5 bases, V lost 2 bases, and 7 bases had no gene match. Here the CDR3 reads CASSLNRRGQNEKLFF. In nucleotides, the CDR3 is TGTGCCAGCAGCTTAAATCGCAGGGGGCAAAATGAAAAACTGTTTTTT.

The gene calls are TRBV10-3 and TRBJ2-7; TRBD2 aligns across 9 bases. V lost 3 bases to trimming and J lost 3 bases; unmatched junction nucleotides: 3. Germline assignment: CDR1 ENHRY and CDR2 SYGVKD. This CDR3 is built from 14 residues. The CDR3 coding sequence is TGTGCCATCAGTGATAGCGGGAGAAGCTACGAGCAGTACTTC. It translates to CAISDSGRSYEQYF.

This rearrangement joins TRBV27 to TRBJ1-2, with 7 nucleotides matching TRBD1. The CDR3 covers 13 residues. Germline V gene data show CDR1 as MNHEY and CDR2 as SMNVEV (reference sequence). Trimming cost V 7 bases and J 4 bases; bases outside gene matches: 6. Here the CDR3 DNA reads TGTGCCAGCATGGGGACAGCCTCCTATGGCTACACCTTC. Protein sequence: CASMGTASYGYTF.

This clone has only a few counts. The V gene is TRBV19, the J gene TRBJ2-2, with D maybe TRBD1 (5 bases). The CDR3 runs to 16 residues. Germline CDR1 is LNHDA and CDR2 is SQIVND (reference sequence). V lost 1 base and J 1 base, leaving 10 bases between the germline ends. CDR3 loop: CASSIGGTGNTGELFF. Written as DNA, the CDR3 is TGTGCCAGTAGTATAGGGGGAACAGGGAACACCGGGGAGCTGTTTTTT.

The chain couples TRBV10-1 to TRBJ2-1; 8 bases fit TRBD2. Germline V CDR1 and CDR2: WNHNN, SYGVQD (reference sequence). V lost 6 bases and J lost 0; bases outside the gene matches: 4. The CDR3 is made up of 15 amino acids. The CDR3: CASSGGGSSYNEQFF. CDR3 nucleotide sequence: TGCGCCAGCAGCGGCGGGGGGAGCTCCTACAATGAGCAGTTCTTC.

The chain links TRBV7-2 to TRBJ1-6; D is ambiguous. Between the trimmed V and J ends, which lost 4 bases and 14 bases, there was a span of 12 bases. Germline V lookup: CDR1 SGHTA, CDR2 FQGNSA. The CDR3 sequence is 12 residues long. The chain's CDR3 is CASSWEGRTLHF. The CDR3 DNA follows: TGTGCCAGCAGCTGGGAGGGTCGAACCCTCCACTTT.

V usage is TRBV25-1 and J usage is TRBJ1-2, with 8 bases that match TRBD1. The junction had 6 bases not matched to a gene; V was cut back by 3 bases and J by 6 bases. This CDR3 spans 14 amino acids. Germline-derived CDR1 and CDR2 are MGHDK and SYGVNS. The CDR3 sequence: CASSDSDRGDGYTF. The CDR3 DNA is TGTGCCAGCAGTGACTCAGACAGGGGTGATGGCTACACCTTC.

In DNA form, the CDR3 reads TGTGCCAGCAGTTACGGAGGACAGCAAGAGACCCAGTACTTC. Residues: CASSYGGQQETQYF. The rearrangement uses TRBV6-5 and TRBJ2-5; a possible D gene is TRBD1 (6 bases). The CDR3 spans 14 residues. Germline CDR1 is MNHEY and CDR2 is SVGAGI. V shed 2 bases and J shed 2 bases, with 9 bases lying between them.

The CDR3 sequence: CASSASGGSGNTIYF. Here the CDR3 DNA reads TGTGCCAGCAGCGCCTCAGGGGGATCTGGAAACACCATATATTTT. The V gene is TRBV9, the J gene TRBJ1-3; TRBD1 matches at 7 bases. The V gene end was trimmed by 3 bases and the J gene end by 1 base; junction bases not matched to a gene: 4. There are 15 residues in the CDR3. Germline loops: CDR1 SGDLS, CDR2 YYNGEE.

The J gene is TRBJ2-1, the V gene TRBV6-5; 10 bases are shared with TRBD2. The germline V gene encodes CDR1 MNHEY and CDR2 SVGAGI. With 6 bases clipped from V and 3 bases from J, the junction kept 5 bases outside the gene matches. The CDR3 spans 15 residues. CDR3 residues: CASRHTSGNYNEQFF. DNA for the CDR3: TGTGCCAGCAGACACACTAGCGGGAACTACAATGAGCAGTTCTTC.

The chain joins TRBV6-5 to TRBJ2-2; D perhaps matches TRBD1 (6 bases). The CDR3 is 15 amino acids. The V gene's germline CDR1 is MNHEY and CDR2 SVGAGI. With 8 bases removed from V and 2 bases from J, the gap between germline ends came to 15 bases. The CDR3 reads CASQTRGGNTGELFF. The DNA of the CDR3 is TGTGCCAGCCAAACGAGAGGGGGTAACACCGGGGAGCTGTTTTTT.

The CDR3 region has the DNA TGTGCCAGCAGCCCTCGACCAACCACTAGCGAGGGGCAGTACTTC. Protein: CASSPRPTTSEGQYF. The chain recombines TRBV9 with TRBJ2-7, with 7 bases identical to TRBD2. The germline V gene encodes CDR1 SGDLS and CDR2 YYNGEE. Trimming cost V 4 bases and J 9 bases; bases outside gene matches: 16. The CDR3 contains 15 residues. The full variable domain, with the rest looked up from reference TRBV9 and TRBJ2-7, is DSGVTQTPKHLITATGQRVTLRCSPRSGDLSVYWYQQSLDQGLQFLIQYYNGEERAKGNILERFSAQQFPDLHSELNLSSLELGDSALYFCASSPRPTTSEGQYFGPGTRLTVT.